These T cell receptor beta chains were read from a single sample in a study of CD8+CD57+ T cells in acquired aplastic anemia. Via MiXCR, TCRdb re-called the reads, giving one row per CDR3 protein. The sample holds a few hundred thousand distinct CDR3 sequences; roughly 45% are singletons and the top ten take roughly 21%. Sequencing was performed on sorted CD4+, CD8+, or CD8+CD57+ T cells (not recorded which) from PBMCs. The origin of the receptors is a human donor with aplastic anemia. Both conserved end residues are part of each CDR3. The order of the fields is V gene, J gene, CDR3 protein.

>TRBV11-2|TRBJ1-1
CASSPRAEGRQGAEAFF
>TRBV2|TRBJ2-3
CASTYGGDTQYF
>TRBV11-2|TRBJ2-7
CASSIDLAGGAYNEQYF
>TRBV19|TRBJ2-6
CASGHSGGRANVLTF
>TRBV11-2|TRBJ2-2
CASSLDQGGRRNTGELFF
>TRBV7-8|TRBJ1-4
CASSLDVGQGREKLFF
>TRBV7-3|TRBJ2-3
CASSPRLAGGLDTQYF
>TRBV6-5|TRBJ2-3
CASRGERGASDTRYF
>TRBV2|TRBJ1-2
CASSGIRQGARGYTF
>TRBV19|TRBJ1-1
CASSIVRNTEAFF
>TRBV2|TRBJ1-5
CASSGQGLYQPQHF
>TRBV7-3|TRBJ2-1
CASSQEGTNEQFF
>TRBV6-1|TRBJ1-2
CASRAPGTAYGYTF
>TRBV29-1|TRBJ1-1
CSVEEAVGTEAFF
>TRBV5-1|TRBJ2-7
CASSKGTGDSEQYF
>TRBV6-1|TRBJ2-3
CASSYLAGVSTDTQYF
>TRBV25-1|TRBJ2-7
CASIRDGSYEQYF
>TRBV20-1|TRBJ2-1
CSARKTSGAGNEQFF
>TRBV19|TRBJ1-1
CASSITGTGDTEAFF
>TRBV7-2|TRBJ1-2
CASSLAFTLSSYTF
>TRBV5-4|TRBJ1-1
CASRTIGTGNTEAFF
>TRBV5-1|TRBJ1-2
CASSLEAVPGYTF
>TRBV5-1|TRBJ1-5
CASSPTGGRNQPQHF
>TRBV9|TRBJ2-3
CASSVTSVNTQYF
>TRBV20-1|TRBJ2-3
CSASAGPSTDTQYF
>TRBV14|TRBJ1-1
CASSPKVGQGRIRDMRNTEAFF
>TRBV7-9|TRBJ1-3
CASSQDGDTIYF
>TRBV4-2|TRBJ1-6
CASSQEGTENSPLHF
>TRBV5-1|TRBJ2-7
CASRIVGGPGIYEQYF
>TRBV2|TRBJ1-2
CASSGTVLNYGYTF
>TRBV29-1|TRBJ2-3
CSVEGAGDTQYF
>TRBV4-1|TRBJ2-5
CASSLEREHETQYF
>TRBV6-1|TRBJ1-1
CASRLGQKNTEAFF
>TRBV19|TRBJ1-5
CASSIMGPNQPQHF
>TRBV3-1|TRBJ2-3
CASSIRTSGQRGDTQYF
>TRBV7-3|TRBJ1-2
CASSSGPDYGYTF
>TRBV29-1|TRBJ1-1
CSVEGQGEAFF
>TRBV7-8|TRBJ2-5
CASSRDRGLGETQYF
>TRBV3-1|TRBJ2-1
CASSPPGRGHEQFF
>TRBV19|TRBJ1-5
CASNGGRRDNQPQHF
>TRBV20-1|TRBJ2-1
CSARTSGGALYNEQFF
>TRBV19|TRBJ2-7
CASSQQGAGEEQYF
>TRBV24-1|TRBJ2-7
CATSPDGYEQYF
>TRBV20-1|TRBJ2-1
CSARELAGANEQFF
>TRBV6-1|TRBJ2-7
CASSGTGAHEQYF
>TRBV2|TRBJ1-6
CASSEAPTAYNSPLHF
>TRBV6-1|TRBJ1-2
CASTTWGNYGYTF
>TRBV20-1|TRBJ2-2
CSVRTSGHTGELFF
>TRBV2|TRBJ2-7
CASSPRGEEQYF
>TRBV7-9|TRBJ2-7
CASSLRAYGQGPNEQYF
>TRBV30|TRBJ2-7
CAWSVRTYEQYF
>TRBV12-3/TRBV12-4|TRBJ1-1
CASSSPTGRVGGEAFF
>TRBV19|TRBJ2-3
CASNGAWADTQYF
>TRBV5-1|TRBJ2-4
CASSLGEAVIQYF
>TRBV5-6|TRBJ2-5
CASSFDTRQETQYF
>TRBV7-8|TRBJ2-1
CASTRGRDVNEQFF
>TRBV10-3|TRBJ1-1
CAISGDRGIEAFF
>TRBV18|TRBJ1-6
CASSSGGDNSPLHF
>TRBV7-9|TRBJ1-2
CASSSNQGQGGYTF
>TRBV2|TRBJ1-4
CAGGDDRADGKLFF